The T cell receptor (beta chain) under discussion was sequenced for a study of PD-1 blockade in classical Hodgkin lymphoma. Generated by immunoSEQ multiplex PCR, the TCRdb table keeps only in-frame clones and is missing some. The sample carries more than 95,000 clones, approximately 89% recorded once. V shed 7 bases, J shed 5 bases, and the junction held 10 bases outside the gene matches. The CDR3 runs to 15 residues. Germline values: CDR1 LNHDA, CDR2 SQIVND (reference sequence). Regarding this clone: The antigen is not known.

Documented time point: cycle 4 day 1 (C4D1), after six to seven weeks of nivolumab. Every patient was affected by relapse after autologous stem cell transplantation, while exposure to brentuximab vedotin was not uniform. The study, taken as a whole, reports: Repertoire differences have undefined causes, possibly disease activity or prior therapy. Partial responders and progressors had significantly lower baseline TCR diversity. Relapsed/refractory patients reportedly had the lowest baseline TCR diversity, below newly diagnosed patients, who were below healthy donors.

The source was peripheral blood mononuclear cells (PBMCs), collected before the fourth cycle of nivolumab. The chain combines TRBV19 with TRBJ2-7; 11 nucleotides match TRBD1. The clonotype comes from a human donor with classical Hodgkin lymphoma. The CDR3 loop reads CASKPWTGGPHEQYF. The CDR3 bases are TGTGCCAGTAAACCCTGGACAGGGGGCCCCCACGAGCAGTACTTC.